This T cell receptor (beta chain) emerged from a study of beta chain features in type 1 diabetes. Since all of the isolated RNA was reverse transcribed, expressed TCRB transcripts were what got sequenced. Produced via immunoSEQ multiplex PCR; TCRdb's table is partial and in-frame only. The sample records 250,000 or so clones, less than 35% being singletons. The sequence came from a man aged 30 to 45 in good health. The sequenced material came from central memory CD4+ T cells from blood.

The CDR3 DNA is TGCAGCGTTGAACCGACAGCCTATGGCTACACCTTC. It encodes CSVEPTAYGYTF. This sequence joins TRBV29-1 and TRBJ1-2, with D perhaps matching TRBD1 (5 bases). This CDR3 comprises 12 residues. Germline V lookup: CDR1 SQVTM, CDR2 ANQGSEA. The V end was cut by 2 bases, the J end by 4 bases, with 8 bases between.